This TCR beta chain was captured in a study of Graves' ophthalmopathy and Graves' hyperthyroidism. Findings and caveats of the study: Appearing in blood as well were most expanded thyroid clonotypes above 0.001 frequency.

This clonotype was seen many times. Its antigen is still unknown. Each diagnosis was determined on the basis of clinical symptoms, serum thyroxine, TRAb, thyroid ultrasound and orbital computed tomography. The authors amplified TCR beta CDR3 regions from RNA transcripts. HTBI primers were used in a first-round RT-PCR, which preceded a second-round multiplex PCR. TCRdb re-analysed the multiplex PCR reads in MiXCR, keeping a single row per CDR3 protein. The sample yields 300,000 or so distinct CDR3 sequences, 17% seen once. The source of this sequence is an adult man with Graves' ophthalmopathy. The specimen was peripheral blood.

The CDR3: CASSQRAGTGDYTF. Here the CDR3 DNA reads TGTGCCAGCAGCCAGAGAGCCGGGACAGGGGACTACACCTTC. The rearrangement uses TRBV7-6 and TRBJ1-2, with TRBD1 identical over 10 bases. J lost 10 bases, V lost 5 bases, and 10 bases had no gene match. CDR3 length: 14 residues. Germline CDR1 reads SGHVS; CDR2 reads FNYEAQ.